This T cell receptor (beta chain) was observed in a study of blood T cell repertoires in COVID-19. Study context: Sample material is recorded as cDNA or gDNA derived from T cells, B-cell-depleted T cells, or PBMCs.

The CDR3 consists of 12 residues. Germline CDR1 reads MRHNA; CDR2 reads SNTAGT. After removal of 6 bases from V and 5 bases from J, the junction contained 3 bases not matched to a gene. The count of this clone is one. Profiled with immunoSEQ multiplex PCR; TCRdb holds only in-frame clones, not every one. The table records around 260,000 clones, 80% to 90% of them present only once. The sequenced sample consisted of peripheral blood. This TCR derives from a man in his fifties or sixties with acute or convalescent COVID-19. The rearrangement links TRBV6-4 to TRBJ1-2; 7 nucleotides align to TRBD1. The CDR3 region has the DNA TGTGCCAGCAGAACAGGGGATTATGGCTACACCTTC. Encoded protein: CASRTGDYGYTF.